Shown below are 27 T cell receptor beta chains from a single sample sequenced in a study of OX40 agonist ivuxolimab in advanced cancers. Here immunoSEQ multiplex PCR was the method, and the copy in TCRdb shows in-frame clones only, minus some. The repertoire holds around 49,000 clones, with about 86% as singletons. The source was CD4+ or CD8+ T cells sorted from blood, collected in a trial of the OX40 agonist ivuxolimab. Every receptor here comes from an adult with an advanced solid tumor such as melanoma, head and neck, liver or kidney cancer.

The rearrangement links TRBV19 to TRBJ2-7; D might be TRBD1 (6 bases). This CDR3 is 16 amino acids long. Trimming shortened V by 5 bases and J by 5 bases, and 22 bases separated the two germline ends. Germline values: CDR1 LNHDA, CDR2 SQIVND (reference sequence). The CDR3 sequence is CASSLRYNRVGNEQYF. Written as DNA, the CDR3 is TGTGCCAGTAGTTTACGATACAACAGGGTTGGAAACGAGCAGTACTTC.

The chain links TRBV6-6 to TRBJ1-3; 7 bases map to TRBD1. The CDR3 is 16 amino acids. After removal of 5 bases from V and 1 base from J, the junction contained 8 bases not matched to a gene. In germline, CDR1 is MNHNY, CDR2 SVGAGI (reference sequence). The CDR3 here is CASSRTGELSGNTIYF. CDR3 nucleotide sequence: TGTGCCAGCAGTAGGACAGGCGAGCTATCTGGAAACACCATATATTTT.

V is TRBV11-2 and J is TRBJ1-2; no definite D call. Trimming pared 4 bases from V and 4 bases from J, leaving 10 bases between. This CDR3 spans 13 amino acids. Germline CDR1 and CDR2: SGHAT and FQNNGV. Here the CDR3 reads CASSSDGVYGYTF. Written as DNA, the CDR3 is TGTGCCAGCAGCTCGGACGGCGTCTATGGCTACACCTTC.

This clone was seen a single time. The chain uses TRBV6-5 and TRBJ2-1; D gene ambiguous. Trimming stripped 2 bases from V and 4 bases from J, with 9 bases between. Germline V lookup: CDR1 MNHEY, CDR2 SVGAGI. The CDR3 loop spans 14 amino acids. The CDR3 DNA reads TGTGCCAGCAGTTACGAGGTTCCTTACAATGAGCAGTTCTTC. Amino acid sequence: CASSYEVPYNEQFF.

The chain recombines TRBV15 with TRBJ2-7; 10 nucleotides match TRBD1. This CDR3 comprises 15 residues. Germline trimming cut 4 bases from V and 6 bases from J; bases unmatched to any gene: 9. Germline CDR1 is LNHNV and CDR2 is YYDKDF (reference sequence). In DNA form, the CDR3 reads TGTGCCACCAGCACCTTCCGACAGGGGGCCGCCGAGCAGTACTTC. Translated, it gives CATSTFRQGAAEQYF.

CDR3 coding DNA: TGTGCCAGCAGCTTATACCAGGGGGGGCCCACAGATACGCAGTATTTT. Translating it yields CASSLYQGGPTDTQYF. V usage is TRBV13 and J usage is TRBJ2-3; D possibly matches TRBD1 or TRBD2 (7 bases each). V lost 2 bases, J lost 2 bases, and 14 bases lay in between. CDR3 size: 16 residues. CDR1 PRHDT and CDR2 FYEKMQ come from the germline V gene (reference sequence).

The chain couples TRBV27 to TRBJ1-2; 9 nucleotides agree with TRBD1. The V gene end was trimmed by 5 bases and the J gene end by 3 bases; junction bases not matched to a gene: 10. This CDR3 has 16 residues. Germline assignment: CDR1 MNHEY and CDR2 SMNVEV (reference sequence). The chain's CDR3 is CASSGTGRATYYGYTF. For the CDR3, the DNA is TGTGCCAGCAGTGGGACAGGGCGAGCCACCTACTATGGCTACACCTTC.

V is TRBV9 and J is TRBJ2-1; 7 bases line up with TRBD2. V gave up 4 bases and J gave up 3 bases; unmatched junction bases: 7. This CDR3 region has 15 residues. Germline CDR1 is SGDLS and CDR2 is YYNGEE. CDR3 sequence: CASSTLGGIYNEQFF. The DNA of the CDR3 is TGTGCCAGCAGCACCCTGGGAGGGATCTACAATGAGCAGTTCTTC. Complete variable domain (other parts from reference TRBV9 and TRBJ2-1): DSGVTQTPKHLITATGQRVTLRCSPRSGDLSVYWYQQSLDQGLQFLIQYYNGEERAKGNILERFSAQQFPDLHSELNLSSLELGDSALYFCASSTLGGIYNEQFFGPGTRLTVL.

V usage is TRBV6-6 and J usage is TRBJ1-1; tentatively, D is TRBD1 (6 bases). Germline CDR1 is MNHNY and CDR2 is SVGAGI (reference sequence). This CDR3 spans 15 amino acids. Between the trimmed V and J ends, which lost 7 bases and 1 base, there was a span of 16 bases. The CDR3 DNA is TGTGCCAGCAACGGGGCCCGGGGGGCGAACACTGAAGCTTTCTTT. Translating gives CASNGARGANTEAFF.

The J gene is TRBJ2-5, the V gene TRBV11-3; perhaps TRBD2 as D (6 bases). The CDR3 spans 14 residues. The germline V gene has CDR1 SGHNT and CDR2 YENEEA. The germline V and J ends were trimmed by 4 bases and 5 bases, with 14 bases remaining between them. The CDR3 spells CASSSTGGRETQYF. The DNA of the CDR3 is TGTGCCAGCAGCTCTACCGGGGGAAGGGAGACCCAGTACTTC.

The chain is built from TRBV11-1 and TRBJ2-1, with 10 bases matching TRBD2. The ends lost 2 bases at V and 8 bases at J; junction bases unmatched: 6. The CDR3 covers 15 residues. Germline loops: CDR1 SGHAT, CDR2 FQDESV (reference sequence). Written as DNA, the CDR3 is TGTGCCAGCAGCTTATCCGGGACTAGCGTCCATGAGCAGTTCTTC. Translating gives CASSLSGTSVHEQFF.

This rearrangement joins TRBV29-1 to TRBJ2-1, with TRBD2 identical over 10 bases. CDR3 length: 14 amino acids. Germline-derived CDR1 and CDR2 are SQVTM and ANQGSEA. J was trimmed by 4 bases and V by 3 bases; bases with no gene match: 3. CDR3 amino acids: CSVDPSGGYNEQFF. The CDR3 DNA reads as TGCAGCGTTGACCCTAGCGGGGGATACAATGAGCAGTTCTTC.

The rearrangement uses TRBV6-5 and TRBJ2-7; 12 bases match TRBD2. V gave up 3 bases and J gave up 4 bases; unmatched junction bases: 4. CDR1 and CDR2 from the germline V gene are MNHEY and SVGAGI. The length of the CDR3 is 15 residues. CDR3 protein: CASSYGTSGGYEQYF. The CDR3 nucleotides are TGTGCCAGCAGTTATGGCACTAGCGGGGGGTACGAGCAGTACTTC.

This clone was counted a few times. The V and J genes are TRBV4-3 and TRBJ2-7; possibly TRBD2 for D (6 bases). V was clipped by 0 bases and J by 3 bases, with 12 bases between them. Germline CDR1 LGHNA, CDR2 YSLEER. CDR3 length: 15 amino acids. The CDR3 region has the DNA TGCGCCAGCAGCCAAGATGTGGAGGGCAACTACGAGCAGTACTTC. This gives the protein CASSQDVEGNYEQYF.

The chain links TRBV4-3 to TRBJ1-2, with D tentatively TRBD1 (6 bases). Per the germline V gene, CDR1 is LGHNA and CDR2 is YSLEER. The CDR3 is made up of 13 amino acids. Trimming stripped 3 bases from V and 2 bases from J, with 7 bases between. CDR3 sequence reads: CASSHTGNYGYTF. DNA of the CDR3: TGCGCCAGCAGCCACACAGGGAACTATGGCTACACCTTC.

This clone was seen at least ten times. V is TRBV5-6 and J is TRBJ1-5; tentative D call: TRBD1 (6 bases). Germline V gene sequence: CDR1 SGHDT, CDR2 YYEEEE. The V gene lost 4 bases and the J gene lost 1 base, with 9 bases spanning the gap. The CDR3 is 14 amino acids. The CDR3 sequence: CASSAGQSNQPQHF. CDR3 bases: TGTGCCAGCAGCGCAGGACAGAGCAATCAGCCCCAGCATTTT.

This rearrangement joins TRBV6-5 to TRBJ2-3; D is perhaps TRBD1 or TRBD2 (5 bases each). The V gene lost 6 bases and the J gene lost 0 bases, with 13 bases spanning the gap. CDR3 length equals 15 residues. The V gene's germline CDR1 is MNHEY and CDR2 SVGAGI. CDR3 DNA sequence: TGTGCCAGCAGCCAGAGGGACCTGAGCACAGATACGCAGTATTTT. Its protein product is CASSQRDLSTDTQYF.

CDR3 protein: CASSLRDYSYEQYF. The DNA of the CDR3 is TGTGCCAGCAGCCTACGGGACTACTCCTACGAGCAGTACTTC. V usage is TRBV7-8 and J usage is TRBJ2-7; 7 bases agree with TRBD2. With V trimmed by 5 bases and J by 0 bases, 4 bases remained unmatched. The V gene's germline CDR1 is SGHVS and CDR2 FQNEAQ. This CDR3 is 14 amino acids long.

The CDR3 loop is CASSTGTGGVQPQHF. The CDR3 DNA is TGTGCCAGCTCGACCGGGACAGGGGGCGTTCAGCCCCAGCATTTT. The chain has TRBV9 and TRBJ1-5; 12 bases fit TRBD1. The CDR3 sequence is 15 residues long. The V and J ends lost 7 bases and 6 bases, in that order; junction bases with no gene match: 8. Germline V gene sequence: CDR1 SGDLS, CDR2 YYNGEE.

The chain has TRBV6-5 and TRBJ1-5; D unresolved. Germline V gene lookup returns CDR1 MNHEY and CDR2 SVGAGI. This CDR3 is 13 amino acids long. V was pared by 2 bases and J by 4 bases, with 6 bases between. Here the CDR3 reads CASSYAANQPQHF. CDR3 DNA sequence: TGTGCCAGCAGTTACGCCGCTAATCAGCCCCAGCATTTT.

This chain uses TRBV9 with TRBJ1-2, with D maybe TRBD1 (5 bases). The V end lost 0 bases, the J end lost 3 bases, and 9 bases lay between the germline ends. Germline CDR1 is SGDLS and CDR2 is YYNGEE. The CDR3 is made up of 14 amino acids. The CDR3 spells CASSVGGSDYGYTF. The CDR3 DNA is TGTGCCAGCAGCGTAGGGGGGTCTGACTATGGCTACACCTTC.

CDR3 sequence: CASSLDRGATYEQYF. As DNA, the CDR3 is TGTGCCAGCAGCTTAGATCGGGGGGCAACTTACGAGCAGTACTTC. The chain uses TRBV11-3 and TRBJ2-7, with D tentatively TRBD2 (7 bases). Between the trimmed V and J ends, which lost 0 bases and 4 bases, there was a span of 13 bases. The CDR3 covers 15 residues. CDR1 SGHNT and CDR2 YENEEA come from the germline V gene.

V gene TRBV5-6 combines with J gene TRBJ1-1; TRBD1 matches at 10 bases. Germline lookup yields CDR1 SGHDT and CDR2 YYEEEE. The CDR3 sequence is 16 residues long. J was trimmed by 1 base and V by 4 bases; bases with no gene match: 7. Here the CDR3 DNA reads TGTGCCAGCAGCCGAGAAGGGGACAGGGGGAACACTGAAGCTTTCTTT. Residues: CASSREGDRGNTEAFF. Filled out from reference TRBV5-6 and TRBJ1-1, the complete variable domain reads DAGVTQSPTHLIKTRGQQVTLRCSPKSGHDTVSWYQQALGQGPQFIFQYYEEEERQRGNFPDRFSGHQFPNYSSELNVNALLLGDSALYLCASSREGDRGNTEAFFGQGTRLTVV.

This chain connects TRBV9 to TRBJ2-7; 7 positions match TRBD1. CDR1 and CDR2 (germline): SGDLS, YYNGEE. CDR3 length: 15 residues. The V segment lost 3 bases and the J segment 2 bases; nucleotides outside the gene matches: 8. The CDR3 DNA reads TGTGCCAGCAGCGAACAGGGGATAGGTGCCTACGAGCAGTACTTC. This sequence encodes CASSEQGIGAYEQYF.

This chain joins TRBV6-5 and TRBJ2-1; 9 bases are a match to TRBD2. Germline loops: CDR1 MNHEY, CDR2 SVGAGI. The CDR3 spans 16 residues. V shed 0 bases, J shed 5 bases, and the junction held 5 bases outside the gene matches. The CDR3 DNA is TGTGCCAGCAGTTACTCTCCTAGCGGGGAACACAATGAGCAGTTCTTC. It is translated as CASSYSPSGEHNEQFF.

This clone has only one observation. The chain links TRBV5-4 to TRBJ2-3; D is ambiguous. The germline V and J ends were trimmed by 0 bases and 0 bases, with 8 bases remaining between them. Germline CDR1 and CDR2: SGHNT and YYREEE (reference sequence). CDR3 length equals 15 residues. The CDR3 DNA follows: TGTGCCAGCAGCTTGGCAAGCCCCAGCACAGATACGCAGTATTTT. It encodes CASSLASPSTDTQYF.

This clone counts as medium-sized. The chain combines TRBV4-3 with TRBJ2-7; the match to TRBD1 covers 7 bases. The germline CDR1 and CDR2 sequences are LGHNA and YSLEER. The CDR3 has 18 residues. Germline trimming cut 1 base from V and 2 bases from J; bases unmatched to any gene: 14. This chain's CDR3 is CASSQVRLRDSVTYEQYF. The CDR3 bases are TGCGCCAGCAGCCAAGTCCGACTCCGGGACAGTGTTACCTACGAGCAGTACTTC.